This is a list of T cell receptor beta chains from one sample in a study of long-term antiretroviral therapy in people with HIV. This table comes from immunoSEQ multiplex PCR, and its TCRdb copy is limited to in-frame clones, with some not included. The sample contains 4,500 or so clones, 70% to 90% of which appear only once. Sequenced here: unsorted PBMCs, sampled 1.3 years after starting antiretroviral therapy. All receptors come from a woman in her 50s with HIV. Both conserved end residues are part of each CDR3. The D gene is left open where the match is weak. A row's size may be missing; if present it is once, few, many or a size class.

>NA|TRBV6-5|NA|TRBJ1-1
TGTGCCAGCAGCTACTATGAAGGGAGTTTGGCTTTCTTT
CASSYYEGSLAFF
>NA|TRBV7-9|NA|TRBJ2-7
TGTGCCAGCAGCTTAGTTCAGCCTCCCTACGAGCAGTACTTC
CASSLVQPPYEQYF
>NA|TRBV5-4|once|TRBJ1-6
TGTGCCAGCAGCCAAGACGGCTCCTATAATTCACCCCTCCACTTT
CASSQDGSYNSPLHF
>TRBD2|TRBV11-2|NA|TRBJ2-1
TGTGCCAGCAGCTACTCTAGCGGGGGGGCTTACAATGAGCAGTTCTTC
CASSYSSGGAYNEQFF
>NA|TRBV6-6|NA|TRBJ1-6
TGTGCCAGCAGCTCCGACGTGAGCTCCTATAATTCACCCCTCCACTTT
CASSSDVSSYNSPLHF
>TRBD2|TRBV19|NA|TRBJ2-5
TGTGCCAGTAGTATCGTGGCTAGCGGGGGATGGGGGCAAGAGACCCAGTACTTC
CASSIVASGGWGQETQYF
>NA|TRBV18|NA|TRBJ1-1
TGTGCCAGCTCCGAAATGGGACCGGGAGTGTCTGAAGCTTTCTTT
CASSEMGPGVSEAFF
>NA|TRBV7-9|NA|TRBJ2-5
TGTGCCAGCAGCCGACCGGACGCCCAATGGGAGACCCAGTACTTC
CASSRPDAQWETQYF
>TRBD1|TRBV7-2|few|TRBJ2-7
TGTGCCAGCAGCCGACCGGGACAGGTTCCCGAGCAGTACTTC
CASSRPGQVPEQYF
>NA|TRBV5-6|NA|TRBJ1-1
TGTGCCAGCAGCTTGTTCAGGGTCACTGAAGCTTTCTTT
CASSLFRVTEAFF
>NA|TRBV5-1|once|TRBJ1-4
TGCGCCAGCAGCTTGGAAGGTGACTCCTCAACTAATGAAAAACTGTTTTTT
CASSLEGDSSTNEKLFF
>NA|TRBV9|NA|TRBJ2-2
TGTGCCAGCAGCGTAGGCCTAGTAGACACCGGGGAGCTGTTTTTT
CASSVGLVDTGELFF
>NA|TRBV6-1|NA|TRBJ1-1
TGTGCCAGCAGTCCACAGGGCAGGATGAACACTGAAGCTTTCTTT
CASSPQGRMNTEAFF
>NA|TRBV9|few|TRBJ2-6
TGTGCCAGCAGCCCGAGCTCTGGGGCCAACGTCCTGACTTTC
CASSPSSGANVLTF
>TRBD1|TRBV7-6|NA|TRBJ2-7
TGTGCCAGCAGCCCCGGGACAGGGTTGACCTACGAGCAGTACTTC
CASSPGTGLTYEQYF
>NA|TRBV9|NA|TRBJ2-7
TGTGCCAGCAGCTCGTTGGAATCCTACGAGCAGTACTTC
CASSSLESYEQYF
>NA|TRBV5-5|few|TRBJ2-2
TGTGCCAGCAGCTTTCAGGGGGGCACCGGGGAGCTGTTTTTT
CASSFQGGTGELFF
>TRBD1|TRBV27|NA|TRBJ2-1
TGTGCCAGCAGTTTAGTACGGACAGGTACCTCTGAGCAGTTCTTC
CASSLVRTGTSEQFF
>NA|TRBV14|NA|TRBJ1-6
TGTGCCAGCAGCCGAGAGGGACACTATAATTCACCCCTCCACTTT
CASSREGHYNSPLHF
>NA|TRBV11-2|NA|TRBJ2-2
TGTGCCAGCAGCTTAGCAGACACCGGGGAGCTGTTTTTT
CASSLADTGELFF
>NA|TRBV5-1|NA|TRBJ2-3
TGCGCCAGCAGCTTGAACCTTAGGGATACGCAGTATTTT
CASSLNLRDTQYF
>NA|TRBV14|NA|TRBJ1-4
TGTGCCAGCAGCCAAGATCTTACAGGGTTTAATGAAAAACTGTTTTTT
CASSQDLTGFNEKLFF
>TRBD2|TRBV6-5|NA|TRBJ2-1
TGTGCCAGCACCGTGGCGGGGGGTGTGGCTGAGCAGTTCTTC
CASTVAGGVAEQFF
>NA|TRBV5-1|NA|TRBJ1-3
TGCGCCAGCAGCGAGTACACTGGCTCTGGAAACACCATATATTTT
CASSEYTGSGNTIYF
>NA|TRBV6-4|NA|TRBJ1-2
TGTGCCAGCAGTGAGGTCCCGAACTCCAACCTCTATGGCTACACCTTC
CASSEVPNSNLYGYTF
>NA|TRBV9|NA|TRBJ1-1
TGTGCCAGCAGCTTTACAGCAGGGACTGAAGCTTTCTTT
CASSFTAGTEAFF
>TRBD1|TRBV9|NA|TRBJ2-2
TGTGCCAGCAGCAATCCCGGACAGGGGGTATCCACCGGGGAGCTGTTTTTT
CASSNPGQGVSTGELFF
>NA|TRBV18|NA|TRBJ1-6
TGTGCCAGCTCCACTTCCGGAGGAGTCTCCTATAATTCACCCCTCCACTTT
CASSTSGGVSYNSPLHF
>NA|TRBV5-1|NA|TRBJ2-7
TGCGCCAGCAGCTTGGCCACAGGGTACGAGCAGTACTTC
CASSLATGYEQYF
>NA|TRBV7-9|NA|TRBJ2-3
TGTGCCAGCAGCTTAGGTTCAGGGGTTAGCACAGATACGCAGTATTTT
CASSLGSGVSTDTQYF
>TRBD2|TRBV18|NA|TRBJ2-3
TGTGCCAGCTCACCACCTAGCGGGGGAAGCACAGATACGCAGTATTTT
CASSPPSGGSTDTQYF
>TRBD2|TRBV7-3|once|TRBJ2-5
TGTGCCAGCAGCTTAACCCTAGCGGGGGGAGGTGAGACCCAGTACTTC
CASSLTLAGGGETQYF
>NA|TRBV4-1|NA|TRBJ2-6
TGCGCCAGCAGCCAAGAACCCAGGTTATTCTCTGGGGCCAACGTCCTGACTTTC
CASSQEPRLFSGANVLTF
>NA|TRBV28|NA|TRBJ1-5
TGTGCCAGCAGGATTCCGGGCGTTGTGAATCAGCCCCAGCATTTT
CASRIPGVVNQPQHF
>TRBD1|TRBV29-1|NA|TRBJ2-7
TGCAGCGTTGCTGCGCGGACAGGGGCCTACGAGCAGTACTTC
CSVAARTGAYEQYF
>TRBD2|TRBV5-6|NA|TRBJ2-3
TGTGCCAGCAGGGGGGGGACTTACACAGATACGCAGTATTTT
CASRGGTYTDTQYF
>NA|TRBV11-2|NA|TRBJ2-5
TGTGCCAGCAGCCCCTTAGAGGCGAGGAACCAAGAGACCCAGTACTTC
CASSPLEARNQETQYF
>NA|TRBV21-1|NA|TRBJ2-3
TGTGCCAGCAGCAAAGCAAACCCTAAAGCAGGGACAGATACGCAGTATTTT
CASSKANPKAGTDTQYF
>NA|TRBV6-1|NA|TRBJ2-5
TGTGCCAGCAGTGAACATGGTGGCAGGGTGGCGGAGACCCAGTACTTC
CASSEHGGRVAETQYF
>TRBD1|TRBV7-6|NA|TRBJ2-3
TGTGCCAGCAGCAAGACAGGGTTCACAGATACGCAGTATTTT
CASSKTGFTDTQYF
>NA|TRBV18|NA|TRBJ2-3
TGTGCCAGCTCACCTGACCGGGGGTTAAAGGATACGCAGTATTTT
CASSPDRGLKDTQYF
>NA|TRBV11-2|NA|TRBJ2-1
TGTGCCAGCAGCTTAGGGGTAACAGGTTTCAATGAGCAGTTCTTC
CASSLGVTGFNEQFF
>TRBD1|TRBV7-8|NA|TRBJ1-5
TGTGCCAGCAGTTCAGCTGGACAGGCCAGCGATCAGCCCCAGCATTTT
CASSSAGQASDQPQHF
>NA|TRBV11-2|few|TRBJ2-7
TGTGCCAGCAGCTCAGGGGGGGAGCAGTACTTC
CASSSGGEQYF
>TRBD2|TRBV5-1|NA|TRBJ2-5
TGCGCCAGCGGGACTAGCGGGGTAGAGACCCAGTACTTC
CASGTSGVETQYF
>TRBD1|TRBV6-5|NA|TRBJ1-3
TGTGCCAGCAGTTATACCCAACAGGGGGCCGGAAACACCATATATTTT
CASSYTQQGAGNTIYF
>TRBD1|TRBV5-1|NA|TRBJ1-3
TGCGCCAGCAGCTTGGAAACAGGGGGAGGAAACACCATATATTTT
CASSLETGGGNTIYF
>NA|TRBV7-9|NA|TRBJ2-5
TGTGCCAGCAGCTCCATGCTCCAAGAGACCCAGTACTTC
CASSSMLQETQYF
>TRBD1|TRBV4-2|NA|TRBJ1-2
TGTGCCAGCAGCCAAGGTGGCCTTCTGACAGGGAGATATGGCTACACCTTC
CASSQGGLLTGRYGYTF
>NA|TRBV27|NA|TRBJ2-1
TGTGCCAGCAGTTTAGTATGGGGGGTTCCCCTCTTC
CASSLVWGVPLF
>NA|TRBV5-1|NA|TRBJ2-6
TGCGCCAGCAGCCCTCGACAAAGTGGGTCTGGGGCCAACGTCCTGACTTTC
CASSPRQSGSGANVLTF
>NA|TRBV5-1|once|TRBJ2-2
TGCGCCAGCAGCTTAGGTTGGCCGAACACCGGGGAGCTGTTTTTT
CASSLGWPNTGELFF
>TRBD2|TRBV30|NA|TRBJ2-7
TGTGCCTGGAGTTTTAGCGGGGGATTTTCCTACGAGCAGTACTTC
CAWSFSGGFSYEQYF
>TRBD2|TRBV9|NA|TRBJ2-2
TGTGCCAGCAGCGTAGAGCCGGTAGCGGGGGGGCGGAGCGGGGAGCTGTTTTTT
CASSVEPVAGGRSGELFF
>TRBD1|TRBV2|NA|TRBJ1-5
TGTGCCAGCAGTGGACAGGGGGTGGATCAGCCCCAGCATTTT
CASSGQGVDQPQHF
>NA|TRBV6-8|NA|TRBJ1-6
TGTGCCAGCAGTTACCAGGGCGGAGGATCACCCCTCCACTTT
CASSYQGGGSPLHF